The next 11 T cell receptor beta chains were all read from a single sample in a study of T cells expressing NK-cell markers. TCRdb re-called the 5' RACE reads, yielding one record per CDR3 amino acid sequence without DNA. The sample spans hundreds of thousands of distinct CDR3 sequences; the ten largest clones claim around 4.9%. The sample consisted of blood T cells: a sorted CD56 or NKG2C T cell subset, CD4+ or CD8+ T cells, or bulk PBMC T cells (not recorded which). These TCRs come from a man aged 18-75 years in good health.

The rearrangement uses TRBV7-8 and TRBJ2-7; with no DNA, the TCRdb D assignment of TRBD2 cannot be verified. This CDR3 has 15 amino acids. The V gene's germline CDR1 is SGHVS and CDR2 FQNEAQ. The CDR3: CASSSIAGSSYEQYF.

The chain uses TRBV6-1 and TRBJ1-2. This CDR3 is built from 14 residues. CDR1 and CDR2 (germline): MNHNS, SASEGT. CDR3 sequence: CASKDMPSGYGYTF.

V and J are TRBV6-1 and TRBJ2-1; the D call from TCRdb, TRBD1, cannot be confirmed without DNA. From germline, CDR1 is MNHNS and CDR2 SASEGT. The CDR3 is 13 amino acids. CDR3 in amino acids: CASRRDRVNEQFF.

The chain links TRBV18 to TRBJ2-3. CDR3 length: 13 residues. Germline CDR1 KGHSH, CDR2 LQKENI. CDR3 sequence: CASSRSLTDTQYF.

The V and J genes are TRBV5-6 and TRBJ2-3. The CDR3 sequence is 15 residues long. In germline, CDR1 is SGHDT, CDR2 YYEEEE. CDR3 sequence reads: CASSLTAGGTDTQYF.

The chain uses TRBV5-1 and TRBJ2-1; the D call from TCRdb, TRBD1, cannot be confirmed without DNA. CDR3 length: 20 amino acids. Germline V CDR1 and CDR2: SGHRS, YFSETQ. The CDR3 sequence: CASSRTRQGPLPTSYNEQFF. Looking up the rest from reference TRBV5-1 and TRBJ2-1 gives the full variable domain: KAGVTQTPRYLIKTRGQQVTLSCSPISGHRSVSWYQQTPGQGLQFLFEYFSETQRNKGNFPGRFSGRQFSNSRSEMNVSTLELGDSALYLCASSRTRQGPLPTSYNEQFFGPGTRLTVL.

The V call is TRBV9, the J call TRBJ2-5; TCRdb indicates TRBD2, and absent DNA this call remains unverified. CDR3 length: 17 amino acids. CDR1 is SGDLS and CDR2 is YYNGEE in the germline V gene. The CDR3 loop is CASTPTGGGARRETQYF.

This chain joins TRBV11-2 and TRBJ2-7; checking the TCRdb D call of TRBD1 is not possible without DNA. The CDR3 has 13 amino acids. Germline V gene lookup returns CDR1 SGHAT and CDR2 FQNNGV. The chain's CDR3 is CASSPRGRYEQYF.

The rearrangement links TRBV18 to TRBJ1-4. This CDR3 contains 12 residues. Per the germline V gene, CDR1 is KGHSH and CDR2 is LQKENI. The CDR3 loop is CASSPYNEKLFF.

The chain links TRBV13 to TRBJ1-1; TCRdb proposes TRBD1, but this gene call is untestable without DNA. CDR3 size: 16 residues. Germline V CDR1 and CDR2: PRHDT, FYEKMQ (reference sequence). CDR3 protein: CASSGRTGGHNTEAFF.

The V gene is TRBV7-6, the J gene TRBJ2-7; TCRdb designates TRBD1, a call that cannot be tested without DNA. CDR1 SGHVS and CDR2 FNYEAQ come from the germline V gene. The CDR3 totals 16 residues. The CDR3 here is CASSLVGQGRIYEQYF.